The 17 T cell receptor beta chains given below trace back to one sample, sequenced in a study of OX40 agonist ivuxolimab in advanced cancers. TCRdb's table, derived via immunoSEQ multiplex PCR, lists solely in-frame clones and lacks some. The sample carries 30,000 to 45,000 clones, about 93% recorded once. Material: CD4+ or CD8+ T cells sorted from blood, obtained in a trial of the OX40 agonist ivuxolimab. The receptor set was obtained from an adult with an advanced solid tumor such as melanoma, head and neck, liver or kidney cancer.

The chain is built from TRBV28 and TRBJ2-2; 16 nucleotides agree with TRBD2. This CDR3 comprises 16 residues. Trimming removed 5 bases from V and 6 bases from J; junction bases left unmatched: 3. CDR1 and CDR2 (germline): MDHEN, SYDVKM. The CDR3 region has the DNA TGTGCCAGCAGTCTAGGGACTAGCGGGAGGGCCGGGGAGCTGTTTTTT. It yields the protein CASSLGTSGRAGELFF. The entire variable domain, with the rest obtained from reference TRBV28 and TRBJ2-2, is as follows: DVKVTQSSRYLVKRTGEKVFLECVQDMDHENMFWYRQDPGLGLRLIYFSYDVKMKEKGDIPEGYSVSREKKERFSLILESASTNQTSMYLCASSLGTSGRAGELFFGEGSRLTVL.

Only one count was recorded for this clone. The chain has TRBV6-5 and TRBJ2-3, with a weak D call TRBD1 (6 bases). The germline CDR1 and CDR2 sequences are MNHEY and SVGAGI. The CDR3 has 14 amino acids. V was trimmed by 6 bases and J by 2 bases, leaving 12 bases between them. The CDR3 nucleotides are TGTGCCAGCAGCCGGGACACCTTCACAGATACGCAGTATTTT. This gives the protein CASSRDTFTDTQYF.

This chain's CDR3 is CASSFRASGQPQHF. In nucleotides, the CDR3 is TGTGCCAGCAGTTTTCGTGCCAGTGGCCAGCCCCAGCATTTT. The J gene is TRBJ1-5, the V gene TRBV27, with no clear D. The CDR3 has 14 residues. Germline values: CDR1 MNHEY, CDR2 SMNVEV (reference sequence). V dropped 3 bases and J dropped 7 bases, with 13 bases sitting between them.

The chain is built from TRBV6-5 and TRBJ2-5; 10 bases match TRBD2. The DNA end lines up better with TRBJ2-7; the J call may be wrong. The CDR3 length is 16 residues. The germline V gene encodes CDR1 MNHEY and CDR2 SVGAGI. The CDR3 spells CASSYSNSGGTYEQYF. CDR3 nucleotide sequence: TGTGCCAGCAGTTACTCTAATAGCGGGGGGACCTACGAGCAGTACTTC.

The chain employs TRBV10-1 and TRBJ2-2; D may be TRBD1 (6 bases). CDR3 length equals 12 residues. Germline values: CDR1 WNHNN, CDR2 SYGVQD (reference sequence). V lost 8 bases and J lost 6, with 10 bases in between. CDR3 in DNA: TGCGCCAGCTCACAGGGCGCCGGGGAGCTGTTTTTT. Its protein is CASSQGAGELFF.

The chain links TRBV11-3 to TRBJ2-4; D gene ambiguous. Germline V gene sequence: CDR1 SGHNT, CDR2 YENEEA. Trimming shortened V by 5 bases and J by 0 bases, and 8 bases separated the two germline ends. The CDR3 is 14 residues long. CDR3 sequence: CASSPLVAKNIQYF. The CDR3 DNA is TGTGCCAGCAGCCCCCTGGTAGCCAAAAACATTCAGTACTTC.

The chain joins TRBV6-6 to TRBJ1-1; 8 bases line up with TRBD1. The CDR3 sequence is 16 residues long. Germline V CDR1 and CDR2: MNHNY, SVGAGI (reference sequence). V lost 6 bases, J lost 1 base, and 10 bases stayed unmatched. Here the CDR3 DNA reads TGTGCCAGCAGCCCCAGGACAGGGTCGGAGAACACTGAAGCTTTCTTT. Amino acid sequence: CASSPRTGSENTEAFF.

V is TRBV11-2 and J is TRBJ2-1; TRBD1 aligns across 9 bases. Germline CDR1 SGHAT, CDR2 FQNNGV. Losses at the gene ends were 8 bases for V and 8 bases for J; bases not matched to a gene: 7. The CDR3 consists of 13 residues. The CDR3 bases are TGTGCCAGCGGATGGACAGGGGCCCATGAGCAGTTCTTC. This codes for CASGWTGAHEQFF. The entire variable domain, with the rest obtained from reference TRBV11-2 and TRBJ2-1, is as follows: EAGVAQSPRYKIIEKRQSVAFWCNPISGHATLYWYQQILGQGPKLLIQFQNNGVVDDSQLPKDRFSAERLKGVDSTLKIQPAKLEDSAVYLCASGWTGAHEQFFGPGTRLTVL.

This chain links TRBV5-1 with TRBJ2-1; 11 positions agree with TRBD2. Trimming at V came to 7 bases and at J to 5 bases, leaving 5 bases not matched to a gene. Germline CDR1 is SGHRS and CDR2 is YFSETQ. The CDR3 extends over 14 amino acids. Here the CDR3 reads CASATSGNHNEQFF. The CDR3 nucleotides read TGCGCCAGCGCGACTAGCGGGAACCACAATGAGCAGTTCTTC.

The CDR3 loop is CAGAESNTGELFF. CDR3 bases: TGTGCCGGAGCGGAATCGAACACCGGGGAGCTGTTTTTT. This sequence joins TRBV6-1 and TRBJ2-2, with a tentative D call TRBD2 (5 bases). CDR1 and CDR2 (germline): MNHNS, SASEGT. CDR3 length equals 13 residues. Trimming removed 11 bases at V and 0 bases at J, with 10 bases between.

This chain connects TRBV13 to TRBJ1-1; no firm D call. There are 13 residues in the CDR3. V lost 2 bases, J lost 6 bases, and 10 bases lay in between. CDR1 PRHDT and CDR2 FYEKMQ come from the germline V gene (reference sequence). The CDR3 reads CASSLMGYPEAFF. In nucleotides, the CDR3 is TGTGCCAGCAGCTTAATGGGTTACCCTGAAGCTTTCTTT.

The rearrangement uses TRBV18 and TRBJ2-6, with D maybe TRBD1 (6 bases). Germline CDR1 reads KGHSH; CDR2 reads LQKENI. V dropped 1 base and J dropped 2 bases, with 12 bases sitting between them. The length of the CDR3 is 17 residues. CDR3 sequence (DNA): TGTGCCAGCTCACCACGCACAGGGCCCCCTGGGGCCAACGTCCTGACTTTC. Its protein is CASSPRTGPPGANVLTF.

V gene TRBV28 combines with J gene TRBJ2-4; D tentatively fits TRBD1 or TRBD2 (6 bases each). The CDR3 length is 20 residues. CDR1 and CDR2 (germline): MDHEN, SYDVKM. Deletions cut 1 base from V and 1 base from J, with 23 bases between. CDR3 nucleotide sequence: TGTGCCAGCAGTTTATACATAGCGGAGAGGGGGGTTTGGGCCAAAAACATTCAGTACTTC. Translation gives CASSLYIAERGVWAKNIQYF.

This clone showed up just once. The chain couples TRBV11-2 to TRBJ2-7; D not resolved. CDR1 and CDR2 (germline): SGHAT, FQNNGV. V was trimmed by 1 base and J by 2 bases, leaving 9 bases between them. The CDR3 consists of 14 residues. DNA of the CDR3: TGTGCCAGCAGCTTAGGTATCCGGGCCTACGAGCAGTACTTC. Its translation is CASSLGIRAYEQYF.

J is TRBJ2-2 and V is TRBV29-1, with D possibly TRBD1 on 5 matching bases. The length of the CDR3 is 12 residues. V lost 7 bases and J 5 bases, leaving 11 bases between the germline ends. The germline V gene encodes CDR1 SQVTM and CDR2 ANQGSEA. This chain's CDR3 is CSALAGTGELFF. The CDR3 coding sequence is TGCAGCGCTTTGGCAGGGACCGGGGAGCTGTTTTTT.

This chain uses TRBV6-5 with TRBJ2-2; D not certain. Trimming removed 9 bases from V and 3 bases from J, with 17 bases in between. This CDR3 has 15 residues. Germline CDR1 MNHEY, CDR2 SVGAGI. CDR3 DNA sequence: TGTGCCAGTAGAAAGCTTAGCCGGGACACCGGGGAGCTGTTTTTT. Translating it yields CASRKLSRDTGELFF.

This clone was counted only a few times. The rearrangement joins TRBV7-9 to TRBJ1-2; 8 positions match TRBD1. J lost 6 bases, V lost 5 bases, and 2 bases had no gene match. This CDR3 is 12 amino acids long. Germline assignment: CDR1 SEHNR and CDR2 FQNEAQ (reference sequence). The CDR3 nucleotides read TGTGCCAGCAGCCAGGACAGGGATGGCTACACCTTC. This codes for CASSQDRDGYTF.